A selection of T cell receptor beta chains follows, all from one sample in a study of cytomegalovirus exposure and HLA in healthy donors. Measured with immunoSEQ multiplex PCR; TCRdb has only the in-frame clones, and not every one. This table holds more than 65,000 clones, 60% to 85% found once. Sequences were obtained from PBMCs. These receptor sequences come from a man between 18 and 29 years old in good health and CMV-seropositive. CDR3s include the opening cysteine and the closing phenylalanine or tryptophan. A D gene is named only where the DNA matches it firmly. Expanded clones get a size class; other rows say once, few or many, or leave the size out.

clone_size,v_call,d_call,j_call,cdr3_aa,cdr3_nt
-,TRBV9,TRBD2,TRBJ2-5,CASGRGAGERETQYF,TGTGCAAGCGGTAGAGGGGCGGGGGAGCGGGAGACCCAGTACTTC
-,TRBV10-3,-,TRBJ1-5,CAISDGRTSNQPQHF,TGTGCCATCAGTGACGGGAGAACTAGCAATCAGCCCCAGCATTTT
-,TRBV27,-,TRBJ2-7,CASSTKFWSGEQYF,TGTGCCAGCAGCACCAAGTTTTGGTCCGGCGAGCAGTACTTC
-,TRBV5-1,TRBD2,TRBJ2-1,CASSGTSGYNEQFF,TGCGCCAGCTCCGGGACTAGCGGTTACAATGAGCAGTTCTTC
-,TRBV7-3,-,TRBJ2-5,CASSPTGLQETQYF,TGTGCCAGCAGCCCGACAGGATTACAAGAGACCCAGTACTTC
few,TRBV6-5,-,TRBJ1-2,CASSYGGGYGYTF,TGTGCCAGCAGTTACGGCGGTGGCTATGGCTACACCTTC
-,TRBV4-1,-,TRBJ2-7,CASSQDWGLQYF,TGCGCCAGCAGCCAAGATTGGGGCTTACAGTACTTC
-,TRBV5-4,TRBD2,TRBJ2-1,CASSLDRSGRSNNEQFF,TGTGCCAGCAGCTTGGACCGTAGCGGGAGAAGTAACAATGAGCAGTTCTTC
-,TRBV4-1,TRBD2,TRBJ2-2,CASSPLGGRAGTGELFF,TGCGCCAGCAGCCCCTTAGGCGGGAGGGCCGGAACCGGGGAGCTGTTTTTT
-,TRBV19,TRBD1,TRBJ2-1,CASSRQGAYNEQFF,TGTGCCAGTAGTAGACAGGGGGCTTACAATGAGCAGTTCTTC
-,TRBV7-9,-,TRBJ2-7,CASSFLPYEQYF,TGTGCCAGCAGCTTTCTCCCCTACGAGCAGTACTTC
-,TRBV10-1,-,TRBJ1-2,CASSHNRVSGYTF,TGCGCCAGCAGCCACAACAGGGTATCTGGCTACACCTTC
-,TRBV10-3,-,TRBJ2-2,CATQGNTGELFF,TGTGCCACTCAGGGTAACACCGGGGAGCTGTTTTTT
-,TRBV28,-,TRBJ2-1,CASSLSDNEQFF,TGTGCCAGCAGTTTGTCCGACAATGAGCAGTTCTTC
-,TRBV4-1,-,TRBJ2-3,CASSQERTDTQYF,TGCGCCAGCAGCCAAGAGAGGACAGATACGCAGTATTTT
few,TRBV5-4,-,TRBJ2-7,CASSLGLSSIYEQYF,TGTGCCAGCAGCTTGGGACTATCCTCAATCTACGAGCAGTACTTC
-,TRBV9,TRBD2,TRBJ2-7,CASSVGTSDSYEQYF,TGTGCCAGCAGCGTCGGGACTAGCGACTCCTACGAGCAGTACTTC
-,TRBV2,-,TRBJ2-7,CASSRDTYEQYF,TGTGCCAGCAGTCGGGACACCTACGAGCAGTACTTC
-,TRBV14,-,TRBJ2-3,CASSPSRRAGDTQYF,TGTGCCAGCAGCCCCTCAAGGAGGGCGGGAGATACGCAGTATTTT
-,TRBV9,-,TRBJ1-1,CASSVSSLKIKNTEAFF,TGTGCCAGCAGCGTATCGAGCCTAAAGATCAAGAACACTGAAGCTTTCTTT
few,TRBV19,-,TRBJ1-1,CASSIATHTEAFF,TGTGCCAGTAGTATAGCGACACACACTGAAGCTTTCTTT
-,TRBV7-8,TRBD2,TRBJ2-7,CASSATSGIYEQYF,TGTGCCAGCAGCGCTACTAGCGGGATCTACGAGCAGTACTTC
-,TRBV10-2,-,TRBJ1-4,CASSGGFNEKLFF,TGCGCCAGCAGTGGAGGGTTCAATGAAAAACTGTTTTTT
-,TRBV29-1,-,TRBJ2-7,CSAQQGRYEQYF,TGCAGCGCTCAACAGGGAAGGTACGAGCAGTACTTC
-,TRBV7-2,TRBD2,TRBJ2-1,CASSPGSGIGQFF,TGTGCCAGCAGCCCAGGTAGCGGGATTGGTCAGTTCTTC
-,TRBV7-8,TRBD2,TRBJ2-7,CASSLVVVAGDSGDEQYF,TGTGCCAGCAGCTTAGTCGTGGTAGCGGGAGATTCGGGAGACGAGCAGTACTTC
once,TRBV28,TRBD1,TRBJ1-2,CASTGGRDYGYTF,TGTGCCAGTACAGGGGGCCGGGACTATGGCTACACCTTC
-,TRBV7-9,TRBD2,TRBJ2-7,CASSYVAGVGYEQYF,TGTGCCAGCAGCTATGTAGCGGGAGTAGGCTACGAGCAGTACTTC
-,TRBV4-1,TRBD2,TRBJ2-2,CASSQGAAGRDTGELFF,TGCGCCAGCAGCCAAGGAGCCGCGGGGAGGGACACCGGGGAGCTGTTTTTT
-,TRBV10-3,TRBD2,TRBJ2-3,CAISERASGIGSSTDTQYF,TGTGCCATCAGTGAGAGGGCTAGCGGGATTGGGTCTAGCACAGATACGCAGTATTTT
few,TRBV28,-,TRBJ2-3,CASSRQTDTQYF,TGTGCCAGCAGTCGACAGACAGATACGCAGTATTTT
-,TRBV29-1,-,TRBJ2-6,CSVAGQTSSGANVLTF,TGCAGCGTTGCGGGACAGACTAGCTCTGGGGCCAACGTCCTGACTTTC
-,TRBV10-1,TRBD2,TRBJ2-7,CASAESGRSYEQYF,TGCGCCAGTGCCGAGAGCGGGAGATCCTACGAGCAGTACTTC
-,TRBV13,TRBD1,TRBJ2-1,CASSTRDRGVDEQFF,TGTGCCAGCAGCACTCGGGACAGGGGCGTCGATGAGCAGTTCTTC
-,TRBV6-5,-,TRBJ2-7,CASSYPSGARGWEQYF,TGTGCCAGCAGTTACCCCTCGGGAGCGAGAGGCTGGGAGCAGTACTTC